Listed below are T cell receptor beta chains from one sample, sequenced in a study of identical twins. TCRdb independently ran MiXCR on the 5' RACE reads; one entry per CDR3 protein. Found here are 600,000 to 850,000 distinct CDR3 sequences, 15% to 20% of them singletons; the top ten hold roughly 14%. These same records also appear under a second study, on T cells expressing NK-cell markers.

The specimen was PBMCs. The origin of the receptors is a woman aged 18-29 years in good health. Each CDR3 is given with its conserved first and last residue. The D gene is left open where the match is weak. A clone size is listed for some rows: how often the clone was seen (once, few, many), or a class if it is expanded.

TRBV5-5,.,TRBJ2-6,TRBD1,CASSLNDRGTSGANVLTF,TGTGCCAGCAGCTTGAACGACAGGGGTACCTCTGGGGCCAACGTCCTGACTTTC
TRBV9,.,TRBJ2-5,TRBD1,CASSEGTGQRETQYF,TGTGCCAGCAGCGAGGGGACAGGCCAGAGGGAGACCCAGTACTTC
TRBV24-1,few,TRBJ2-7,.,CATKRPQANYEQYF,TGTGCCACCAAGAGACCGCAAGCCAACTACGAGCAGTACTTC
TRBV12-3/TRBV12-4,few,TRBJ1-2,TRBD1,CASSPDRGDGYTF,TGTGCCAGCAGTCCGGACAGGGGGGACGGCTACACCTTC
TRBV15,few,TRBJ2-2,.,CATSRAPLGVNTGELFF,TGTGCCACCAGCAGAGCCCCACTAGGGGTAAACACCGGGGAGCTGTTTTTT
TRBV18,few,TRBJ1-2,.,CASSPTTGGYTF,TGTGCCAGCTCACCGACGACAGGTGGCTACACCTTC
TRBV6-2/TRBV6-3,.,TRBJ2-1,.,CASSYGQFEQFF,TGTGCCAGCAGTTACGGACAATTTGAGCAGTTCTTC
TRBV20-1,few,TRBJ2-1,TRBD2,CSADPSGRYNEQFF,TGCAGTGCCGATCCTAGCGGACGATACAATGAGCAGTTCTTC
TRBV20-1,.,TRBJ2-2,TRBD1,CSARDSWTGELFF,TGCAGTGCCCGGGACAGTTGGACCGGGGAGCTGTTTTTT
TRBV7-2,.,TRBJ2-7,TRBD2,CASSLAHRISGSFEQYF,TGTGCCAGCAGCTTAGCGCATCGGATTAGCGGGAGCTTCGAGCAGTACTTC
TRBV5-4,.,TRBJ2-1,.,CASSLEASSLNEQFF,TGTGCCAGCAGCTTGGAGGCTAGCAGCTTGAATGAGCAGTTCTTC
TRBV20-1,few,TRBJ2-2,.,CSARTALGELFF,TGCAGTGCTCGGACAGCCCTCGGGGAGCTGTTTTTT
TRBV12-3/TRBV12-4,.,TRBJ1-1,.,CASSLLGGSTEAFF,TGTGCCAGCAGTCTATTGGGGGGTAGCACTGAAGCTTTCTTT
TRBV11-2,.,TRBJ2-7,.,CASSSMRGKREQYF,TGTGCCAGCAGCTCGATGAGGGGCAAACGGGAGCAGTACTTC
TRBV7-6,.,TRBJ2-6,.,CASSLRTDGSGANVLTF,TGTGCCAGCAGCCTCCGGACGGATGGCTCTGGGGCCAACGTCCTGACTTTC
TRBV5-1,.,TRBJ2-7,.,CASRVGVVNSYEQYF,TGCGCCAGCAGAGTAGGGGTGGTAAACTCCTACGAGCAGTACTTC
TRBV29-1,few,TRBJ2-5,.,CSVGLETQYF,TGCAGCGTGGGCTTGGAGACCCAGTACTTC
TRBV4-3,.,TRBJ2-1,.,CASSQDPGETLLNNEQFF,TGCGCCAGCAGCCAAGATCCGGGAGAAACGCTCCTCAACAATGAGCAGTTCTTC
TRBV9,few,TRBJ2-7,TRBD1,CASSVASGQGRNEQYF,TGTGCCAGCAGCGTAGCTTCAGGACAGGGACGGAACGAGCAGTACTTC
TRBV7-8,few,TRBJ2-1,.,CASSFGLLALYNEQFF,TGTGCCAGCAGCTTCGGGCTACTGGCACTTTACAATGAGCAGTTCTTC
TRBV3-1,few,TRBJ1-1,.,CASSQGRVTEAFF,TGTGCCAGCAGCCAAGGTAGGGTTACTGAAGCTTTCTTT
TRBV9,.,TRBJ1-1,.,CASSVANGIRIF,.
TRBV5-1,few,TRBJ1-1,.,CASSLLTGEAFF,TGCGCCAGCAGCTTACTGACGGGAGAAGCTTTCTTT
TRBV6-4,.,TRBJ1-5,.,CASSDSRGLSNQPQHF,TGTGCCAGCAGTGACTCGAGAGGGTTGAGCAATCAGCCCCAGCATTTT
TRBV7-2,.,TRBJ2-7,TRBD1,CASSRGTGGSYEQYF,TGTGCCAGCAGCCGAGGGACAGGGGGCTCCTACGAGCAGTACTTC
TRBV18,few,TRBJ2-2,.,CASSPPDIQWTGELFF,TGTGCCAGCTCACCGCCAGACATCCAATGGACCGGGGAGCTGTTTTTT
TRBV14,few,TRBJ2-4,TRBD2,CASSQRTSGHTKNIQYF,TGTGCCAGCAGCCAACGGACTAGCGGACACACCAAAAACATTCAGTACTTC
TRBV10-3,.,TRBJ2-3,TRBD2,CAISDSRGLADTQYF,TGTGCCATCAGTGATAGTAGAGGACTAGCGGATACGCAGTATTTT
TRBV5-6,.,TRBJ2-2,.,CASSRRRNSGGELFF,TGTGCCAGCAGCCGTCGCAGGAACTCCGGCGGGGAGCTGTTTTTT